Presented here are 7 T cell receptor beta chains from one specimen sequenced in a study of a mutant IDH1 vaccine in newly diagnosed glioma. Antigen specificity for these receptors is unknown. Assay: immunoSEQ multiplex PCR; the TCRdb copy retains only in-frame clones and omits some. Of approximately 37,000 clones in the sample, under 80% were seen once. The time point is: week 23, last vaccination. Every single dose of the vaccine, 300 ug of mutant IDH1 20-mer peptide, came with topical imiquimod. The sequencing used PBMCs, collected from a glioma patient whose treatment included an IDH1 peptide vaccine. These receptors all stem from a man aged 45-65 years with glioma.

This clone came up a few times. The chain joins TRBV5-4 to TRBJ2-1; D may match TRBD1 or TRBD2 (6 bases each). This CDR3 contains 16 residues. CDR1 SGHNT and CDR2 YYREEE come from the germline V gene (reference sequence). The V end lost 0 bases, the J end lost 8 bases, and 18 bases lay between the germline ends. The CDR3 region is CASSLAGGGPSYEQFF. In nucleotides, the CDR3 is TGTGCCAGCAGCTTGGCCGGGGGCGGGCCCTCGTATGAGCAGTTCTTC. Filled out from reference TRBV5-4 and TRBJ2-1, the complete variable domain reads ETGVTQSPTHLIKTRGQQVTLRCSSQSGHNTVSWYQQALGQGPQFIFQYYREEENGRGNFPPRFSGLQFPNYSSELNVNALELDDSALYLCASSLAGGGPSYEQFFGPGTRLTVL.

The CDR3 here is CAWTGGAVETQYF. The CDR3 DNA reads as TGTGCCTGGACTGGCGGGGCGGTAGAGACCCAGTACTTC. The chain is built from TRBV30 and TRBJ2-5, with a possible D match to TRBD2 (6 bases). This CDR3 is 13 amino acids long. The ends were cut back, 4 bases at V and 4 bases at J, with 13 bases in the middle. Germline lookup yields CDR1 GTSNPN and CDR2 SVGIG (reference sequence).

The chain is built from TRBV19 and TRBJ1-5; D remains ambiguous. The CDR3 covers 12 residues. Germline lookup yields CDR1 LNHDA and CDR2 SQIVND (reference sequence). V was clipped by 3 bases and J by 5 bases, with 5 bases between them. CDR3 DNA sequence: TGTGCCAGTAGTATTGGGGATCAGCCCCAGCATTTT. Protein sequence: CASSIGDQPQHF.

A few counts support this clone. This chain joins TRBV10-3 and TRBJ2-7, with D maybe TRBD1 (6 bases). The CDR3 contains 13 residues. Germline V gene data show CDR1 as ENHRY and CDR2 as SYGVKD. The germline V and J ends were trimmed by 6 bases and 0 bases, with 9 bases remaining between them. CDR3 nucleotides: TGTGCCATCAGCCGACAGGACTCCTACGAGCAGTACTTC. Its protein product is CAISRQDSYEQYF.

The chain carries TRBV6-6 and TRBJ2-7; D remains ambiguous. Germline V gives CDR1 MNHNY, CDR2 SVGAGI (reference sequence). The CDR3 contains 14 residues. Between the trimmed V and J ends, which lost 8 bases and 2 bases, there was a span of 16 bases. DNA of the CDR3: TGTGCCAGCGCCCCCCCCGGCCTCACCTACGAGCAGTACTTC. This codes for CASAPPGLTYEQYF.

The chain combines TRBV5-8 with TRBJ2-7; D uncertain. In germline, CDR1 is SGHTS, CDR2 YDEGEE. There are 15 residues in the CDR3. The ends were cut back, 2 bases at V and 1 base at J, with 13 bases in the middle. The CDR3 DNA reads TGTGCCAGCAGCTTATTCGTCGGCAGGTCCTACGAGCAGTACTTC. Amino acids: CASSLFVGRSYEQYF.

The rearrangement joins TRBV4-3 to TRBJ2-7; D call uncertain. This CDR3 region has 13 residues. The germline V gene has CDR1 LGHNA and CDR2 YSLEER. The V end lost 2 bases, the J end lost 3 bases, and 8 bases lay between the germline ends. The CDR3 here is CASSQNQDYEQYF. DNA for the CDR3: TGCGCCAGCAGCCAAAACCAGGACTACGAGCAGTACTTC.